The text below deals with one T cell receptor (beta chain). The entry originates in a study of blood T cell repertoires in COVID-19. Overall study context: Specimens from acute and convalescent COVID-19 originated in the United States, Italy and Spain. Sources were T cells, B-cell-depleted T cells, or PBMCs; the material itself was cDNA or gDNA.

Trimming left V 6 bases short and J 6 bases short, with 12 bases between. The CDR3 contains 11 residues. The germline CDR1 and CDR2 sequences are DFQATT and SNEGSKA (reference sequence). Authors' processing steps: Scientists estimated how many nucleated cells there were by amplifying reference gene primers. Clones were read by immunoSEQ multiplex PCR, and TCRdb kept only the in-frame ones, dropping some. The D gene and trimming were derived from the DNA, and the V and J assignments and clone size from that table. The sample has about 27,000 clones, over 75% seen once. The TCR was taken from a man in his forties or fifties with active COVID-19. Sequencing was carried out using peripheral blood. The V and J genes are TRBV20-1 and TRBJ2-7; D may be TRBD2 (5 bases). The DNA for the CDR3 is TGCAGTGCCCGAGCGGTTTCCGAGCAGTACTTC. Translated: CSARAVSEQYF.